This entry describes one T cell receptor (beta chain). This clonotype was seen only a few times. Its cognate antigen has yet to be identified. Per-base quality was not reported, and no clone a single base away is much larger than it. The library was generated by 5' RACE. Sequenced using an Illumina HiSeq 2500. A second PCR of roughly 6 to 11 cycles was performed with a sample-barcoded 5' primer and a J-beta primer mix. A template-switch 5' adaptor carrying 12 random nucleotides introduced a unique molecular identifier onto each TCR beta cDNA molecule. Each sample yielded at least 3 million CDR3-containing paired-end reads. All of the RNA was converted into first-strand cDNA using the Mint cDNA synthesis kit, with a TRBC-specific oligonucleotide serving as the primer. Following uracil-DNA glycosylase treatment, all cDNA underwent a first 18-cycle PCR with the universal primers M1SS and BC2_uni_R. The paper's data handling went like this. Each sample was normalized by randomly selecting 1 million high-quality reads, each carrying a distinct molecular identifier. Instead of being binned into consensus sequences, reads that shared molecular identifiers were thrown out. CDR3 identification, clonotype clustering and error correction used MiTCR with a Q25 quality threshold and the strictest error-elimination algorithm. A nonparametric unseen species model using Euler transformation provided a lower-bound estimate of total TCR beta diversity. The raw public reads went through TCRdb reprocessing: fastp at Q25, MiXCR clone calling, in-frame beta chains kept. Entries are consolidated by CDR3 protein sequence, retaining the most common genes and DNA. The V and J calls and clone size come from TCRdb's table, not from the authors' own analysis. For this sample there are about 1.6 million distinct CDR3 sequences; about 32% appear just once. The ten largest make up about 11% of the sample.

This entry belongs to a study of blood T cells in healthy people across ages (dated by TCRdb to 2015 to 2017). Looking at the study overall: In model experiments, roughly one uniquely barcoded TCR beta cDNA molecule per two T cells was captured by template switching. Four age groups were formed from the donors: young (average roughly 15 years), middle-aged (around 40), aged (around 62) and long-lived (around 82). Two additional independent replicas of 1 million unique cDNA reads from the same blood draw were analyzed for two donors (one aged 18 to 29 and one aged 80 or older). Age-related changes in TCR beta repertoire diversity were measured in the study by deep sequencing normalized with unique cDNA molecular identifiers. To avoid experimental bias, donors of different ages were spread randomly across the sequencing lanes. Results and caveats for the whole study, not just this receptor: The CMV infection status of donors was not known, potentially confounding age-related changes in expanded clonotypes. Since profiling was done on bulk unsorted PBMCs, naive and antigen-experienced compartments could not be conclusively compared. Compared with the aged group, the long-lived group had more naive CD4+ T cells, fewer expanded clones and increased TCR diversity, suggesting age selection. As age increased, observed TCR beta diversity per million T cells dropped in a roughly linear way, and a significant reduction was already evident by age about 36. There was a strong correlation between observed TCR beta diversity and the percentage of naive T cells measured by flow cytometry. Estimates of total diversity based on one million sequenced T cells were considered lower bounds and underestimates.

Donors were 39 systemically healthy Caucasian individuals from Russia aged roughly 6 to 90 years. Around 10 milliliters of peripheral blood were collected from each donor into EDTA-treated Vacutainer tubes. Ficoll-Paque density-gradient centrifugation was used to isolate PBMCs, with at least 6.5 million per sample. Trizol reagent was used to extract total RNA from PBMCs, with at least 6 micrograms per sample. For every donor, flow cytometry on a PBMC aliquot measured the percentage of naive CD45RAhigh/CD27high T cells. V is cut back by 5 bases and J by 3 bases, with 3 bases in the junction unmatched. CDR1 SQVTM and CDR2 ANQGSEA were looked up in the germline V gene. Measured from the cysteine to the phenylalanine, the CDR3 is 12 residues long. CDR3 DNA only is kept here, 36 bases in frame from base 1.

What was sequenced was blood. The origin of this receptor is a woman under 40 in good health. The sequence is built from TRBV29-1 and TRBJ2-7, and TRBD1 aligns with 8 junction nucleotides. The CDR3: CSVHGQGYEQYF. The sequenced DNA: TGCAGCGTTCACGGACAGGGCTACGAGCAGTACTTC.